This T cell receptor beta chain is drawn from a study of blood T cell repertoires in COVID-19. Study as a whole: COVID-19 samples collected from the United States, Italy and Spain covered acute and convalescent phases.

Original processing notes: It was from reference gene primer amplification that nucleated cell counts were estimated. Here immunoSEQ multiplex PCR was the method, and the copy in TCRdb shows in-frame clones only, minus some. The DNA gave D and trimming, while V, J and clone size come from that table. This sample carries around 220,000 clones, roughly 80% of them seen once, and the ten largest clones take 4.5% to 6%. CDR1 is GTSNPN, CDR2 SVGIG, per germline (reference sequence). V was pared by 0 bases and J by 6 bases, with 1 base of the junction left unmatched. CDR3 length equals 13 residues. Sequenced sample: peripheral blood. The receptor was derived from a woman older than 75 with active or convalescent COVID-19. V is TRBV30 and J is TRBJ2-2; 7 bases map to TRBD1. The CDR3 DNA reads TGTGCCTGGAGTGTTACAGGGGCCGGGGAGCTGTTTTTT. Protein: CAWSVTGAGELFF.